These T cell receptor beta chains were read from a single sample in a study. TCRdb independently ran MiXCR on the 5' RACE reads; one entry per CDR3 protein. The sample has tens of thousands of distinct CDR3 sequences, roughly 29% seen once. What was sequenced was memory CD4+ T cells sorted from a lymph node. Receptors originate from a female donor with breast cancer. Each CDR3 is given with its conserved first and last residue. Each record gives: J gene, V gene, CDR3 protein.

TRBJ2-3 | TRBV4-3 | CASSLLGMGRTDTQYF
TRBJ2-7 | TRBV7-2 | CASRRGLAGVDEQYF
TRBJ2-7 | TRBV20-1 | CSASGFVPYEQYF
TRBJ2-5 | TRBV11-3 | CASSPGLAGRRETQYF
TRBJ1-4 | TRBV4-1 | CASSQGTAYNEKLFF
TRBJ2-2 | TRBV27 | CASSFPAGELFF
TRBJ2-1 | TRBV7-9 | CASSLAPTTGSEQFF
TRBJ2-3 | TRBV7-2 | CATSLAGGTDTQYF
TRBJ1-4 | TRBV7-9 | CASSLIQGIPPKLFF
TRBJ2-2 | TRBV28 | CASGQTRVWTGELFF
TRBJ2-1 | TRBV5-1 | CASSTQGRDSEQFF
TRBJ1-3 | TRBV5-1 | CASSLDLSGNTIYF
TRBJ2-3 | TRBV29-1 | CSVDGERVTDTQYF
TRBJ2-1 | TRBV5-1 | CASSFSGRGSYNEQFF
TRBJ2-3 | TRBV9 | CASSVARGQGTDTQYF